This T cell receptor (beta chain) appears in the sequencing data of a study of blood T cells in healthy people across ages. The table lists this clonotype with a few counts. The authors ran a second PCR of roughly 6 to 12 cycles using a sample-barcoded 5' primer and a J-beta primer mix. TCRdb reanalysed the 5' RACE reads using MiXCR and keeps one entry per CDR3 protein. The sample has over 1,500,000 distinct CDR3 sequences; approximately 39% are singletons. J lost 2 bases, V lost 5 bases, and 8 bases had no gene match. Germline V CDR1 and CDR2: LGHNA, YSLEER. The CDR3 is 15 amino acids. What was sequenced was blood. The clonotype originates from a human donor in good health. The chain joins TRBV4-3 to TRBJ1-2, with TRBD1 matching 7 bases. CDR3 in DNA: TGCGCCAGCAGCATTCCGGGACAGAAGAACTATGGCTACACCTTC. It specifies CASSIPGQKNYGYTF.